The TCR beta chain under discussion was sequenced for a study of Ad26.COV2.S vaccination and SARS-CoV-2 variants. Study information: In the COV1001 trial, the donor was in the Ad26.COV2.S arm. Overall study findings and caveats: Individuals receiving vaccine had higher spike-specific TCR breadth than placebo recipients did.

Germline V gene lookup returns CDR1 MNHEY and CDR2 SVGAGI. The CDR3 runs 13 residues. Trimming left V 7 bases short and J 4 bases short, with 11 bases between. The treatment is: around 19 received Ad26.COV2.S at low or high dose, single or two shots; 5 received placebo; per-sample allocation not given. The samples were gathered on day 63 after the first injection of vaccine or placebo. An 18-55-year-old adult in Boston served as donor. Comment on this clone: The antigen remains unidentified.

Here immunoSEQ multiplex PCR was the method, and the copy in TCRdb shows in-frame clones only, minus some. This table has around 500,000 clones, approximately 90% appearing once. The sequencing used peripheral blood, collected in a trial of Ad26.COV2.S vaccine versus placebo. The chain uses TRBV6-5 and TRBJ1-5, with D possibly TRBD1 on 6 matching bases. The sequence came from a person aged 18-65 years who received the Ad26.COV2.S COVID-19 vaccine or a placebo. This CDR3 reads CASTRDRNQPQHF. The CDR3 DNA follows: TGTGCCAGCACCCGCGACAGGAATCAGCCCCAGCATTTT.